This TCR beta chain stems from a study of blood T cell repertoires in COVID-19. Some clones are missing from TCRdb's copy, which holds only in-frame ones; the method was immunoSEQ multiplex PCR. The sample gives some 170,000 clones, over 75% of which show up once; about 28% is in the top ten. The germline CDR1 and CDR2 sequences are DFQATT and SNEGSKA (reference sequence). The V and J ends lost 3 bases and 7 bases respectively, with 10 bases between them. The CDR3 loop spans 13 amino acids. The origin of this receptor is a woman between 65 and 79 years old with acute or convalescent COVID-19. The chain combines TRBV20-1 with TRBJ1-6; D uncertain. The sequenced sample was peripheral blood. The CDR3 DNA follows: TGCAGTGCTAGTCGACGGGAGAATTCACCCCTCCACTTT. It codes for CSASRRENSPLHF.